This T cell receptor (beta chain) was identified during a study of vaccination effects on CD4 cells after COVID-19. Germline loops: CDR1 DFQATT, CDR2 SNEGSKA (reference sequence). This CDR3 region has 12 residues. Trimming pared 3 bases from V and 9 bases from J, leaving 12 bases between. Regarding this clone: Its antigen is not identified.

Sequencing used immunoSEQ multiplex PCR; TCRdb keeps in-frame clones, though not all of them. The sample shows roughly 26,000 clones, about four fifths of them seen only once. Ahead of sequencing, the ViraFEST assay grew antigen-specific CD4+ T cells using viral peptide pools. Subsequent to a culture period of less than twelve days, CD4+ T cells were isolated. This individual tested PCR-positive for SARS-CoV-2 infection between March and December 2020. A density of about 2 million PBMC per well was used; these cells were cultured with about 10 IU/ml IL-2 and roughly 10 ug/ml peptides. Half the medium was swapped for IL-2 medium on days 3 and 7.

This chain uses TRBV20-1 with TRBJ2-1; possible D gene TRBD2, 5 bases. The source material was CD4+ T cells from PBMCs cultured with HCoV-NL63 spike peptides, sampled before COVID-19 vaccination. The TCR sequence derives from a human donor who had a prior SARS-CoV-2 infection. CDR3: CSASDEGAEQFF. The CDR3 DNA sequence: TGCAGTGCTAGTGATGAGGGAGCTGAGCAGTTCTTC.